Below are 27 T cell receptor beta chains sequenced from a single sample in a study of response to subunit inactivated influenza vaccine. TCRdb redid the calling of the RT-PCR reads with MiXCR, one entry per CDR3 protein. This sample has 400,000 to 650,000 distinct CDR3 sequences, with approximately 7.7% found just once. Sequencing used PBMCs from blood, obtained about 23 months after vaccination. The receptors were gathered from a man between 50 and 69 years old who received an inactivated influenza vaccine.

J is TRBJ1-5 and V is TRBV15; no definite D call. Germline-derived CDR1 and CDR2 are LNHNV and YYDKDF (reference sequence). V lost 0 bases and J lost 9, with 15 bases in between. The CDR3 loop spans 15 amino acids. The DNA of the CDR3 is TGTGCCACCAGCAGAGATGAGAACGTTGCGGGGCCCCAGCATTTT. It encodes CATSRDENVAGPQHF.

In its sample, this clonotype was seen many times. The J gene is TRBJ2-5, the V gene TRBV3-1, with TRBD2 matching 9 bases. The V segment lost 2 bases and the J segment 2 bases; nucleotides outside the gene matches: 6. The CDR3 totals 16 residues. CDR1 and CDR2 from the germline V gene are LGHDT and YNNKEL (reference sequence). The CDR3 sequence is CASSQTASGVQETQYF. CDR3 sequence (DNA): TGTGCCAGCAGCCAAACGGCTAGCGGGGTACAAGAGACCCAGTACTTC.

This clonotype was seen at least ten times. The rearrangement uses TRBV3-1 and TRBJ2-7; 13 nucleotides line up with TRBD2. The V gene's germline CDR1 is LGHDT and CDR2 YNNKEL (reference sequence). This CDR3 has 15 amino acids. Trimming removed 4 bases from V and 3 bases from J; junction bases left unmatched: 3. The CDR3 nucleotides read TGTGCCAGCAGCCGCGGGACTAGCGGGAACTACGAGCAGTACTTC. This gives the protein CASSRGTSGNYEQYF.

The V gene is TRBV7-2, the J gene TRBJ1-6; D call uncertain. Germline assignment: CDR1 SGHTA and CDR2 FQGNSA. Deletions cut 3 bases from V and 6 bases from J, with 12 bases between. The CDR3 runs 15 residues. CDR3 bases: TGTGCCAGCAGCTTTATTTCGGGGTTTAATTCACCCCTCCACTTT. The encoded protein is CASSFISGFNSPLHF.

This clonotype was observed many times. A junction end diverges from the germline sequence, so it may reflect a read error. The gene calls are TRBV7-9 and TRBJ1-1; D not resolved. This CDR3 is built from 12 residues. The germline V gene encodes CDR1 SEHNR and CDR2 FQNEAQ (reference sequence). As DNA, the CDR3 is TGTGCCAGCAGCTTCGGGAACGCTGAAGCTTTCTTT. This translates into CASSFGNAEAFF. The full variable domain, completed using reference TRBV7-9 and TRBJ1-1, is DTGVSQNPRHKITKRGQNVTFRCDPISEHNRLYWYRQTLGQGPEFLTYFQNEAQLEKSRLLSDRFSAERPKGSFSTLEIQRTEQGDSAMYLCASSFGNAEAFFGQGTRLTVV.

This clonotype was seen many times. DNA for the CDR3: TGCAGCGTTGATGGATCGAGCTCCTACAATGAGCAGTTCTTC. Translating it yields CSVDGSSSYNEQFF. V gene TRBV29-1 combines with J gene TRBJ2-1; D remains unclear. There are 14 residues in the CDR3. V lost 3 bases, J lost 0 bases, and 9 bases lay in between. Germline CDR1 SQVTM, CDR2 ANQGSEA.

This clonotype was seen repeatedly, ten times or more. The chain joins TRBV9 to TRBJ1-6; no definite D call. V lost 0 bases, J lost 7 bases, and 11 bases lay in between. The V gene's germline CDR1 is SGDLS and CDR2 YYNGEE. The CDR3 runs 15 residues. As DNA, the CDR3 is TGTGCCAGCAGCGTAGATTCAGACCTGAATTCACCCCTCCACTTT. This translates into CASSVDSDLNSPLHF.

In its sample, this clonotype was seen many times. The J gene is TRBJ2-7, the V gene TRBV7-2; possible D gene TRBD2, 5 bases. Trimming shortened V by 6 bases and J by 5 bases, and 11 bases separated the two germline ends. CDR1 and CDR2 (germline): SGHTA, FQGNSA. CDR3 length: 12 amino acids. CDR3 sequence (DNA): TGTGCCAGCAGTAGCGCACAGAACGAGCAGTACTTC. Translated: CASSSAQNEQYF.

This clonotype was counted a few times. The chain is built from TRBV11-2 and TRBJ2-1, with D unresolved. V shed 5 bases and J shed 2 bases, with 16 bases lying between them. The CDR3 extends over 16 amino acids. Per the germline V gene, CDR1 is SGHAT and CDR2 is FQNNGV. CDR3 in amino acids: CASSQQYPLPYNEQFF. In DNA, the CDR3 is TGTGCCAGCAGCCAACAGTACCCTTTACCCTACAATGAGCAGTTCTTC.

This clonotype came up a few times. The CDR3 loop reads CASSQDGHGWGSGANVLTF. The CDR3 region has the DNA TGCGCCAGCAGCCAAGATGGACACGGCTGGGGCTCTGGGGCCAACGTCCTGACTTTC. The rearrangement uses TRBV4-1 and TRBJ2-6, with D maybe TRBD1 (5 bases). The ends were cut back, 0 bases at V and 0 bases at J, with 15 bases in the middle. CDR3 length: 19 residues. Per the germline V gene, CDR1 is MGHRA and CDR2 is YSYEKL.

This clonotype was counted a single time. A read error is possible here, since a much larger clone lies one base away. V gene TRBV28 combines with J gene TRBJ2-7; D is unresolved. CDR3 length equals 12 residues. Germline-derived CDR1 and CDR2 are MDHEN and SYDVKM. CDR3 sequence (DNA): TGTGCCAGCAGTCGACATATCTACGAGCAGTGCTTC. The encoded protein is CASSRHIYEQCF.

This clonotype has only a few counts. The rearrangement links TRBV15 to TRBJ2-5, with 9 bases matching TRBD1. The CDR3 contains 15 residues. V shed 2 bases, J shed 5 bases, and the junction held 6 bases outside the gene matches. Germline lookup yields CDR1 LNHNV and CDR2 YYDKDF (reference sequence). The CDR3 DNA follows: TGTGCCACCAGCAGAAATACAGGGGGCCGGGAGACCCAGTACTTC. Residues: CATSRNTGGRETQYF. Looking up the rest from reference TRBV15 and TRBJ2-5 gives the full variable domain: DAMVIQNPRYQVTQFGKPVTLSCSQTLNHNVMYWYQQKSSQAPKLLFHYYDKDFNNEADTPDNFQSRRPNTSFCFLDIRSPGLGDTAMYLCATSRNTGGRETQYFGPGTRLLVL.

The chain carries TRBV6-1 and TRBJ1-1, with D unresolved. Between the trimmed V and J ends, which lost 1 base and 1 base, there was a span of 7 bases. Germline V gene sequence: CDR1 MNHNS, CDR2 SASEGT. The CDR3 length is 14 residues. This CDR3 is CASSEVRRNTEAFF. The CDR3 DNA is TGTGCCAGCAGTGAAGTACGAAGGAACACTGAAGCTTTCTTT.

The chain carries TRBV7-3 and TRBJ2-3; 7 nucleotides match TRBD2. Germline V CDR1 and CDR2: SGHTA, FQGTGA. The CDR3 length is 15 residues. V gave up 5 bases and J gave up 1 base; unmatched junction bases: 6. The chain's CDR3 is CASSKLAIGTDTQYF. The CDR3 bases are TGTGCCAGCAGCAAACTAGCGATAGGCACAGATACGCAGTATTTT.

The chain links TRBV24-1 to TRBJ1-1; a possible D gene is TRBD1 (6 bases). The CDR3 is made up of 13 amino acids. V lost 7 bases, J lost 1 base, and 9 bases lay in between. Germline V gene lookup returns CDR1 KGHDR and CDR2 SFDVKD. The CDR3 sequence is CATRKTGNTEAFF. The DNA for the CDR3 is TGTGCCACCAGAAAGACAGGGAACACTGAAGCTTTCTTT.

This clonotype was seen repeatedly, ten times or more. The chain couples TRBV14 to TRBJ1-1; D is ambiguous. The CDR3 contains 13 residues. Germline V gene sequence: CDR1 SGHDN, CDR2 FVKESK. Trimming shortened V by 3 bases and J by 5 bases, and 10 bases separated the two germline ends. The CDR3, as DNA: TGTGCCAGCAGCCAGGGCCGAAAGACTGAAGCTTTCTTT. This sequence encodes CASSQGRKTEAFF.

J is TRBJ2-7 and V is TRBV7-8; no definite D call. Trimming took 5 bases from V and 2 from J, leaving 10 bases between them. Germline-derived CDR1 and CDR2 are SGHVS and FQNEAQ. The length of the CDR3 is 13 residues. This chain's CDR3 is CASSTTTTYEQYF. CDR3 sequence (DNA): TGTGCCAGCAGCACCACTACGACCTACGAGCAGTACTTC.

Only a few counts were recorded for this clonotype. The J gene is TRBJ2-5, the V gene TRBV20-1; 10 positions match TRBD1. The germline gives CDR1 DFQATT, CDR2 SNEGSKA (reference sequence). J gave up 3 bases and V 4 bases, and 5 bases lay outside the gene matches. The CDR3 has 14 residues. CDR3 loop: CSATTGTGEETQYF. The CDR3 DNA is TGCAGTGCTACTACCGGGACAGGGGAAGAGACCCAGTACTTC.

In this sample, this clonotype turned up a few times. This chain links TRBV9 with TRBJ2-1; 11 bases are shared with TRBD2. Germline CDR1 reads SGDLS; CDR2 reads YYNGEE. The CDR3 extends over 16 amino acids. Trimming cost V 0 bases and J 6 bases; bases outside gene matches: 5. This chain's CDR3 is CASSVGVSGGANEQFF. CDR3 DNA: TGTGCCAGCAGCGTAGGAGTTAGCGGGGGGGCCAATGAGCAGTTCTTC.

The V and J genes are TRBV29-1 and TRBJ1-2; TRBD1 is a possible D gene (5 bases). CDR3 size: 11 residues. The germline gives CDR1 SQVTM, CDR2 ANQGSEA. The germline V and J ends were trimmed by 6 bases and 4 bases, with 9 bases remaining between them. CDR3 loop: CSVQGGYGYTF. CDR3 nucleotides: TGCAGCGTGCAGGGTGGCTATGGCTACACCTTC.

The sample holds many counts of this clonotype. V and J are TRBV2 and TRBJ2-6; the D is unclear. The CDR3 spans 15 residues. V shed 2 bases and J shed 0 bases, with 5 bases lying between them. Germline CDR1 is SNHLY and CDR2 is FYNNEI. The CDR3 here is CASSERSSGANVLTF. The CDR3, as DNA: TGTGCCAGCAGTGAACGGAGCTCTGGGGCCAACGTCCTGACTTTC.

The V call is TRBV7-2, the J call TRBJ2-2; D unresolved. Trimming cost V 0 bases and J 6 bases, with 11 bases left between them. The CDR3 length is 15 residues. Germline V lookup: CDR1 SGHTA, CDR2 FQGNSA. As DNA, the CDR3 is TGTGCCAGCAGCTTAGCGGTAGTAGGTTCCGGGGAGCTGTTTTTT. Its translation: CASSLAVVGSGELFF.

This clonotype was observed many times. The genes are TRBV20-1 and TRBJ1-1; maybe TRBD1 (5 bases). Per germline, CDR1 DFQATT and CDR2 SNEGSKA (reference sequence). V was clipped by 3 bases and J by 5 bases, with 13 bases between them. The CDR3 extends over 13 amino acids. The CDR3 sequence is CSARPQGRTEAFF. In DNA, the CDR3 is TGCAGTGCTAGGCCTCAGGGAAGAACTGAAGCTTTCTTT.

This clonotype has more than one count but fewer than ten. The rearrangement links TRBV11-2 to TRBJ2-1; D gene unclear. CDR1 and CDR2 (germline): SGHAT, FQNNGV. This CDR3 region has 11 residues. V dropped 5 bases and J dropped 9 bases, with 8 bases sitting between them. The CDR3 DNA is TGTGCCAGCAGCCACCGGTCTGAGCAGTTCTTC. It yields the protein CASSHRSEQFF.

V gene TRBV4-3 combines with J gene TRBJ2-2; 11 bases line up with TRBD2. This CDR3 spans 19 amino acids. Germline CDR1 and CDR2: LGHNA and YSLEER. Trimming cost V 0 bases and J 0 bases; bases outside gene matches: 6. The CDR3 loop reads CASSQDLRSGGANTGELFF. The CDR3 coding sequence is TGCGCCAGCAGCCAAGATCTCCGTAGCGGGGGGGCGAACACCGGGGAGCTGTTTTTT.

The CDR3 DNA reads as TGTGCCAGCAGCCCACGACTAGCGGGAGGGACCCAGTACTTC. It is translated as CASSPRLAGGTQYF. The chain employs TRBV9 and TRBJ2-5, with 13 bases that match TRBD2. The germline V gene has CDR1 SGDLS and CDR2 YYNGEE. CDR3 length: 14 amino acids. V lost 4 bases and J lost 7; bases outside the gene matches: 4.

This clonotype came up a few times. The chain uses TRBV15 and TRBJ1-4; D uncertain. CDR3 length: 14 amino acids. Trimming stripped 1 base from V and 7 bases from J, with 10 bases between. In germline, CDR1 is LNHNV, CDR2 YYDKDF (reference sequence). CDR3 in amino acids: CATSRVGRSEKLFF. CDR3 nucleotide sequence: TGTGCCACCAGCAGAGTTGGCAGGAGTGAAAAACTGTTTTTT. The full variable domain, with the rest looked up from reference TRBV15 and TRBJ1-4, is DAMVIQNPRYQVTQFGKPVTLSCSQTLNHNVMYWYQQKSSQAPKLLFHYYDKDFNNEADTPDNFQSRRPNTSFCFLDIRSPGLGDTAMYLCATSRVGRSEKLFFGSGTQLSVL.